This TCR beta chain is drawn from a study of T cell responses to AZD1222 COVID-19 vaccine. About the study: Second-dose recipients at about 4 or about 12 weeks were treated as one pooled group.

The protocol was immunoSEQ multiplex PCR, while the TCRdb copy is restricted to in-frame clones and leaves out a portion. The sample carries some 80,000 clones, approximately 87% recorded once. Trimming removed 6 bases at V and 0 bases at J, with 9 bases between. CDR1 MDHEN and CDR2 SYDVKM come from the germline V gene. CDR3 length: 14 residues. This material consisted of peripheral blood, taken on day 0 of AZD1222 vaccination. J is TRBJ1-3 and V is TRBV28; no definite D call. This receptor was identified in an adult in good health. The CDR3 nucleotides read TGTGCCAGCAGACCCTTGGACTCTGGAAACACCATATATTTT. Its protein is CASRPLDSGNTIYF.